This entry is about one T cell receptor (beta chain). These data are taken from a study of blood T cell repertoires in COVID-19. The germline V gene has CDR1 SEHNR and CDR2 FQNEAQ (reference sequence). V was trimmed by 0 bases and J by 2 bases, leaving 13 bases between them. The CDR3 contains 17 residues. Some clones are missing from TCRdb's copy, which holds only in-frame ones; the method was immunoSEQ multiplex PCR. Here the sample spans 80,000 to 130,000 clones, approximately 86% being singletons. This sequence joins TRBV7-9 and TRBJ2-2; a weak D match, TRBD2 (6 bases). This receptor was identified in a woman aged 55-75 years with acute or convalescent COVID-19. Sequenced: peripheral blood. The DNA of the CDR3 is TGTGCCAGCAGCTTAGCTCGGCTAGCGAGTAACACCGGGGAGCTGTTTTTT. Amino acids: CASSLARLASNTGELFF.